Listed below are T cell receptor beta chains from one sample, sequenced in a study of cytomegalovirus exposure and HLA in healthy donors. The repertoire was sequenced with immunoSEQ multiplex PCR; TCRdb's copy has only in-frame clones and lacks some. The sample records about 180,000 clones, about 80% being singletons. Material for sequencing was PBMCs. These receptors were taken from a man in his fifties or sixties in good health and CMV-seronegative. Each CDR3 is given with its conserved first and last residue. A D gene is named only where the DNA matches it firmly. For some rows the clone size is stated as once, few or many, or as a class when expanded; others skip it.

.	TRBJ2-2	TRBD2	TRBV10-1	CASSDDCVIAGRSDTGELFF	TGCGCCAGCAGTGACGATTGCGTGATAGCGGGAAGGTCTGACACCGGGGAGCTGTTTTTT
.	TRBJ2-3	.	TRBV14	CASSHGQRSTDTQYF	TGTGCCAGCAGCCATGGACAACGAAGCACAGATACGCAGTATTTT
.	TRBJ1-2	TRBD1	TRBV28	CASSSPPGQGPYGYTF	TGTGCCAGCAGTTCCCCACCGGGACAGGGTCCCTATGGCTACACCTTC
.	TRBJ1-1	TRBD1	TRBV25-1	CASKSQGSNTEAFF	TGTGCCAGCAAATCACAGGGGTCGAACACTGAAGCTTTCTTT
.	TRBJ2-1	TRBD2	TRBV9	CASSVVPSGGTSYNEQFF	TGTGCCAGCAGCGTAGTCCCTAGCGGGGGGACCTCCTACAATGAGCAGTTCTTC
.	TRBJ2-7	TRBD2	TRBV6-4	CASSAPSSGRAGSYEQYF	TGTGCCAGCAGTGCCCCATCTAGCGGGAGGGCCGGTTCCTACGAGCAGTACTTC
.	TRBJ2-4	TRBD2	TRBV19	CASSKSTSGGARAKNIQYF	TGTGCCAGTAGTAAAAGCACTAGCGGGGGGGCCAGAGCCAAAAACATTCAGTACTTC
few	TRBJ1-2	TRBD1	TRBV19	CASSFSGGGYGYTF	TGTGCCAGTAGTTTCTCAGGGGGCGGCTATGGCTACACCTTC
.	TRBJ1-3	TRBD1	TRBV10-3	CAISDGTDGNTIYF	TGTGCCATCAGTGACGGGACAGATGGAAACACCATATATTTT
.	TRBJ2-4	.	TRBV27	CASSSPDSGNIQYF	TGTGCCAGCAGTTCCCCGGACTCGGGGAACATTCAGTACTTC
.	TRBJ2-1	TRBD1	TRBV7-8	CASSFRTGNEQFF	TGTGCCAGCAGCTTCAGGACAGGGAATGAGCAGTTCTTC
.	TRBJ1-1	.	TRBV18	CASSPVQLNTEAFF	TGTGCCAGCTCACCAGTACAGTTGAACACTGAAGCTTTCTTT
.	TRBJ2-7	.	TRBV5-1	CASRSQTDSYEQYF	TGCGCCAGCCGGTCTCAGACAGATAGCTACGAGCAGTACTTC
once	TRBJ1-5	TRBD1	TRBV6-1	CASSESTTGMSQPQHF	TGTGCCAGCAGTGAAAGTACGACAGGGATGTCTCAGCCCCAGCATTTT
few	TRBJ2-5	.	TRBV7-9	CASSLSEGVGTQYF	TGTGCCAGCAGCTTATCAGAGGGTGTTGGGACCCAGTACTTC
.	TRBJ2-7	TRBD2	TRBV7-2	CASSLIRASGRVKQYF	TGTGCCAGCAGCTTGATTCGGGCTAGCGGGAGGGTTAAGCAGTACTTC